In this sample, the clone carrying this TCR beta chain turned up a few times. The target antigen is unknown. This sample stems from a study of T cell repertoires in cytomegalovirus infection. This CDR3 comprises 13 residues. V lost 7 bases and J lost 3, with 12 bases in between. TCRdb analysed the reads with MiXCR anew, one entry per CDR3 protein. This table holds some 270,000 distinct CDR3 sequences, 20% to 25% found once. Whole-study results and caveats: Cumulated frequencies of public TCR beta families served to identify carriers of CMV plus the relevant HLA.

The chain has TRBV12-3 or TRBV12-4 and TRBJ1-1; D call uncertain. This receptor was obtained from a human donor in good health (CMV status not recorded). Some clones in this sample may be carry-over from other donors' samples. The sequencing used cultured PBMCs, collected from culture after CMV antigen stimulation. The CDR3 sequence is CASTQDKYTEAFF. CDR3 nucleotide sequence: TGTGCCAGCACCCAAGACAAATACACTGAAGCTTTCTTT.